A single sample is the source of the 14 T cell receptor beta chains below, sequenced in a study of blood T cell repertoires in COVID-19. Clones were sequenced by immunoSEQ multiplex PCR, and TCRdb holds only the in-frame ones, with some missing. The profile covers approximately 190,000 clones, with approximately 84% appearing a single time and approximately 6.1% taken by the ten largest. Source material: peripheral blood. These receptors were taken from a man older than 75 with acute or convalescent COVID-19.

CDR3 DNA sequence: TGTGCCAGCAGCCTAGGGGGAGGGAGGGACACTGAAGCTTTCTTT. Translation gives CASSLGGGRDTEAFF. V and J are TRBV7-9 and TRBJ1-1; tentative D call: TRBD1 (6 bases). The CDR3 totals 15 residues. The germline gives CDR1 SEHNR, CDR2 FQNEAQ (reference sequence). Trimming took off 5 bases at V and 3 bases at J, with 16 bases between the two ends.

The V call is TRBV7-2, the J call TRBJ2-1; weak D call: TRBD2 (5 bases). Germline assignment: CDR1 SGHTA and CDR2 FQGNSA. Trimming pared 1 base from V and 6 bases from J, leaving 7 bases between. This CDR3 is 13 amino acids long. The DNA of the CDR3 is TGTGCCAGCAGCTTAGTCCGGGGCAATGAGCAGTTCTTC. It specifies CASSLVRGNEQFF.

V gene TRBV21-1 combines with J gene TRBJ2-5; the D segment call TRBD1 is taken from the table without a DNA check. TRBV21-1 constitutes a pseudogene. The CDR3 contains 17 residues. DNA for the CDR3: TGTGCCAGCAGCAAAACAGCAGCTACGCACCCCGAAGAGACCCAGTACTTC. Translated: CASSKTAATHPEETQYF.

The chain joins TRBV19 to TRBJ2-1; D unresolved. The germline V and J ends were trimmed by 3 bases and 4 bases, with 10 bases remaining between them. The V gene's germline CDR1 is LNHDA and CDR2 SQIVND (reference sequence). The CDR3 extends over 14 amino acids. The CDR3 region has the DNA TGTGCCAGTAGTATCCAGTCGGAGTACAATGAGCAGTTCTTC. As protein: CASSIQSEYNEQFF.

V is TRBV6-2 or TRBV6-3 and J is TRBJ1-2; 7 nucleotides agree with TRBD1. This CDR3 is 14 amino acids long. V gave up 5 bases and J gave up 4 bases; unmatched junction bases: 7. Germline V gives CDR1 MNHEY, CDR2 SVGEGT. This chain's CDR3 is CASSDDRASYGYTF. CDR3 DNA: TGTGCCAGCAGTGATGACAGGGCCAGCTATGGCTACACCTTC.

V and J are TRBV11-2 and TRBJ2-7; 8 bases match TRBD2. V lost 1 base to trimming and J lost 0 bases; unmatched junction nucleotides: 5. In germline, CDR1 is SGHAT, CDR2 FQNNGV. The CDR3 runs to 16 residues. CDR3 residues: CASSLGASGSSYEQYF. As DNA, the CDR3 is TGTGCCAGCAGCTTAGGGGCTAGCGGGTCCTCCTACGAGCAGTACTTC.

The V call is TRBV28, the J call TRBJ1-2; 7 bases are shared with TRBD1. J lost 5 bases, V lost 7 bases, and 10 bases had no gene match. This CDR3 contains 14 residues. Germline loops: CDR1 MDHEN, CDR2 SYDVKM. The CDR3 spells CASITPGQTYGYTF. In DNA form, the CDR3 reads TGTGCCAGCATCACCCCGGGACAGACGTATGGCTACACCTTC.

The chain employs TRBV6-5 and TRBJ2-1; a possible D gene is TRBD2 (6 bases). CDR1 is MNHEY, CDR2 SVGAGI, per germline. Trimming took off 8 bases at V and 2 bases at J, with 10 bases between the two ends. The CDR3 is 13 amino acids. The CDR3, as DNA: TGTGCCAGCCGACTAGTCCCCTACAATGAGCAGTTCTTC. Encoded protein: CASRLVPYNEQFF.

The V and J genes are TRBV5-1 and TRBJ2-1; 9 nucleotides agree with TRBD2. Looked up from germline, CDR1 is SGHRS and CDR2 is YFSETQ. Trimming at V came to 0 bases and at J to 15 bases, leaving 10 bases not matched to a gene. The CDR3 consists of 14 residues. Here the CDR3 reads CASSLALAGGQPFF. The CDR3 DNA sequence: TGCGCCAGCAGCTTGGCCTTGGCGGGAGGGCAACCGTTCTTC.

This clone was seen more than once but under ten times. The rearrangement links TRBV5-1 to TRBJ1-1; TRBD1 agrees at 9 bases. CDR3 size: 14 residues. The trim removed 3 bases at V and 5 bases at J, leaving 5 bases unmatched. Per germline, CDR1 SGHRS and CDR2 YFSETQ. The CDR3 region has the DNA TGCGCCAGCAGCTCCCTGACAGGGGGGACTGAAGCTTTCTTT. As protein: CASSSLTGGTEAFF.

V and J are TRBV5-1 and TRBJ2-7; TRBD1 aligns across 10 bases. Unmatched junction bases numbered 2, after V lost 3 bases and J lost 2 bases. The germline V gene has CDR1 SGHRS and CDR2 YFSETQ. This CDR3 is 14 amino acids long. Here the CDR3 reads CASSSGQGTYEQYF. As DNA, the CDR3 is TGCGCCAGCAGCTCGGGACAGGGGACCTACGAGCAGTACTTC.

V usage is TRBV6-5 and J usage is TRBJ2-1, with 12 bases that match TRBD1. Germline V gene sequence: CDR1 MNHEY, CDR2 SVGAGI. The CDR3 sequence is 15 residues long. Trimming took 6 bases from V and 8 from J; bases not matched to a gene: 8. The CDR3 DNA reads as TGTGCCAGCAGGACGGGACAGGGGGCAATCGATGAGCAGTTCTTC. Protein product: CASRTGQGAIDEQFF.

J is TRBJ2-7 and V is TRBV19, with D tentatively TRBD2 (6 bases). Germline values: CDR1 LNHDA, CDR2 SQIVND (reference sequence). Trimming shortened V by 10 bases and J by 6 bases, and 7 bases separated the two germline ends. CDR3 length equals 9 residues. DNA of the CDR3: TGTGCCACCGGGGGCGAGCAGTACGTC. Translation: CATGGEQYV.

The V gene is TRBV11-2, the J gene TRBJ2-5, with 9 bases identical to TRBD2. Germline assignment: CDR1 SGHAT and CDR2 FQNNGV. The V gene end was trimmed by 5 bases and the J gene end by 1 base; junction bases not matched to a gene: 2. The CDR3 runs 14 residues. Written as DNA, the CDR3 is TGTGCCAGCAGCGTAGCGGGAGCCCAAGAGACCCAGTACTTC. Its protein is CASSVAGAQETQYF.